This passage covers 29 T cell receptor beta chains from one sample sequenced in a study of cytomegalovirus exposure and HLA in healthy donors. PCR amplification relied on 60 Vbeta primers (plus 13 Jbeta primers). Profiling relied on immunoSEQ multiplex PCR, and the TCRdb table lists in-frame clones only, not all of them. The sample has 93,000 or so clones; roughly three quarters are singletons. The sample was PBMCs. These TCRs come from a woman aged 18-29 years in good health and CMV-seropositive.

V usage is TRBV18 and J usage is TRBJ2-7, with 8 nucleotides matching TRBD1. The CDR3 is 14 amino acids. From germline, CDR1 is KGHSH and CDR2 LQKENI. V dropped 2 bases and J dropped 2; count of bases not matched to a gene: 2. CDR3 residues: CASSPTTGAYEQYF. CDR3 nucleotides: TGTGCCAGCTCACCAACGACAGGGGCCTACGAGCAGTACTTC.

The chain links TRBV6-5 to TRBJ1-5; maybe TRBD1 (5 bases). In germline, CDR1 is MNHEY, CDR2 SVGAGI. The CDR3 is made up of 15 amino acids. V was shortened by 5 bases and J by 2 bases, with 13 bases between the two germline ends. The CDR3 loop is CASSPLWGGNQPQHF. The CDR3 DNA is TGTGCCAGCAGTCCCCTTTGGGGGGGCAATCAGCCCCAGCATTTT.

The chain combines TRBV4-2 with TRBJ2-7, with 7 bases identical to TRBD2. With 0 bases clipped from V and 4 bases from J, the junction kept 6 bases outside the gene matches. CDR3 size: 15 residues. Germline V gene lookup returns CDR1 LGHNA and CDR2 YNFKEQ. The DNA for the CDR3 is TGTGCCAGCAGCCAAGATTGGACGGGAGGATACGAGCAGTACTTC. It encodes CASSQDWTGGYEQYF.

In DNA, the CDR3 is TGTGCCTGGAGTGTAGACCCTAGCGGGAGGGAGTCTGGGGCCAACGTCCTGACTTTC. Protein product: CAWSVDPSGRESGANVLTF. The chain combines TRBV30 with TRBJ2-6; 12 bases are shared with TRBD2. The CDR3 runs 19 residues. V dropped 0 bases and J dropped 1; count of bases not matched to a gene: 7. Germline V gene lookup returns CDR1 GTSNPN and CDR2 SVGIG (reference sequence).

This chain uses TRBV9 with TRBJ2-5; D is ambiguous. Germline lookup yields CDR1 SGDLS and CDR2 YYNGEE. V was cut by 3 bases and J by 4 bases, with 16 bases left in between. This CDR3 has 15 residues. CDR3: CASSEPRGGPETQYF. CDR3 nucleotide sequence: TGTGCCAGCAGCGAGCCCCGTGGTGGGCCAGAGACCCAGTACTTC.

The rearrangement uses TRBV4-1 and TRBJ1-1; D call uncertain. Germline CDR1 and CDR2: MGHRA and YSYEKL. There are 14 residues in the CDR3. V was shortened by 4 bases and J by 1 base, with 10 bases between the two germline ends. The CDR3 is CASSRPAGNTEAFF. The DNA of the CDR3 is TGCGCCAGCAGCCGGCCGGCGGGGAACACTGAAGCTTTCTTT.

The chain has TRBV5-4 and TRBJ2-7, with TRBD1 matching over 9 bases. The CDR3 is made up of 15 amino acids. V lost 4 bases, J lost 1 base, and 6 bases stayed unmatched. The germline V gene encodes CDR1 SGHNT and CDR2 YYREEE (reference sequence). The CDR3 DNA follows: TGTGCCAGCAGCCCTCCGGGACAGGGATCCTACGAGCAGTACTTC. It is translated as CASSPPGQGSYEQYF. Based on the CDR3 plus reference TRBV5-4 and TRBJ2-7, the full variable domain is ETGVTQSPTHLIKTRGQQVTLRCSSQSGHNTVSWYQQALGQGPQFIFQYYREEENGRGNFPPRFSGLQFPNYSSELNVNALELDDSALYLCASSPPGQGSYEQYFGPGTRLTVT.

The chain joins TRBV5-1 to TRBJ1-2; 8 positions agree with TRBD1. V shed 4 bases and J 6 bases; nucleotides not matched to a gene: 5. Germline-derived CDR1 and CDR2 are SGHRS and YFSETQ. The CDR3 has 13 residues. CDR3: CASSDRGIDGYTF. The CDR3 nucleotides are TGCGCCAGCAGCGACAGGGGAATCGATGGCTACACCTTC.

The V and J genes are TRBV4-1 and TRBJ1-6; TRBD1 might be the D (5 bases). The CDR3 has 17 amino acids. The V end lost 0 bases, the J end lost 7 bases, and 16 bases lay between the germline ends. CDR1 is MGHRA and CDR2 is YSYEKL in the germline V gene. The CDR3 protein is CASSQDVKGLSNSPLHF. The CDR3 DNA sequence: TGCGCCAGCAGCCAAGATGTGAAGGGGCTTAGCAATTCACCCCTCCACTTT.

The table lists this clone with a few counts. The chain is built from TRBV6-5 and TRBJ1-4, with D perhaps matching TRBD1 (6 bases). Trimming left V 4 bases short and J 3 bases short, with 15 bases between. This CDR3 contains 16 residues. Per germline, CDR1 MNHEY and CDR2 SVGAGI. The CDR3: CASSSVRGVSNEKLFF. CDR3 bases: TGTGCCAGCAGTTCCGTCAGGGGCGTTTCTAATGAAAAACTGTTTTTT.

The chain is built from TRBV5-6 and TRBJ2-2, with 13 positions matching TRBD2. The CDR3 is 18 amino acids. V dropped 4 bases and J dropped 5; count of bases not matched to a gene: 11. Germline-derived CDR1 and CDR2 are SGHDT and YYEEEE. CDR3 sequence: CASSDGLAGVGETGELFF. CDR3 sequence (DNA): TGTGCCAGCAGCGACGGACTAGCGGGAGTAGGGGAAACCGGGGAGCTGTTTTTT.

The chain is built from TRBV6-6 and TRBJ2-5, with TRBD2 matching 9 bases. Trimming cost V 2 bases and J 5 bases; bases outside gene matches: 3. The germline CDR1 and CDR2 sequences are MNHNY and SVGAGI (reference sequence). The CDR3 has 14 amino acids. The CDR3 nucleotides are TGTGCCAGCAGTTACGATAGCGGGGGTGAGACCCAGTACTTC. Translating it yields CASSYDSGGETQYF.

V gene TRBV28 combines with J gene TRBJ1-1; weak D call: TRBD1 (5 bases). Trimming stripped 2 bases from V and 9 bases from J, with 10 bases between. Germline V gene sequence: CDR1 MDHEN, CDR2 SYDVKM. The CDR3 is made up of 12 amino acids. The CDR3 nucleotides are TGTGCCAGCAGTTTAGGGGCTACTAAAGCTTTCTTT. Encoded protein: CASSLGATKAFF.

The chain links TRBV5-6 to TRBJ2-7, with 9 bases identical to TRBD1. J gave up 2 bases and V 0 bases, and 0 bases lay outside the gene matches. The CDR3 runs 14 residues. CDR1 is SGHDT, CDR2 YYEEEE, per germline. The DNA for the CDR3 is TGTGCCAGCAGCTTGGGGACAGGGGCCTACGAGCAGTACTTC. This gives the protein CASSLGTGAYEQYF.

The chain carries TRBV6-6 and TRBJ1-3; possibly TRBD1 for D (6 bases). Germline CDR1 reads MNHNY; CDR2 reads SVGAGI (reference sequence). Trimming cost V 5 bases and J 0 bases, with 11 bases left between them. This CDR3 has 15 residues. The CDR3 loop reads CASSPGTNSGNTIYF. DNA for the CDR3: TGTGCCAGCAGTCCCGGGACAAACTCTGGAAACACCATATATTTT.

This chain uses TRBV27 with TRBJ2-7, with 9 bases fitting TRBD1. This CDR3 comprises 16 residues. The germline V gene encodes CDR1 MNHEY and CDR2 SMNVEV (reference sequence). J gave up 3 bases and V 4 bases, and 10 bases lay outside the gene matches. The CDR3 reads CASSSNPRDRDYEQYF. CDR3 DNA: TGTGCCAGCAGTTCAAATCCCCGGGACAGGGACTACGAGCAGTACTTC.

This clone was found a few times. This chain joins TRBV9 and TRBJ1-1, with D perhaps matching TRBD1 (6 bases). CDR1 is SGDLS, CDR2 YYNGEE, per germline. Trimming cost V 2 bases and J 0 bases, with 17 bases left between them. The CDR3 extends over 17 amino acids. This chain's CDR3 is CASSVGQRGTMNTEAFF. In DNA, the CDR3 is TGTGCCAGCAGCGTCGGACAGAGGGGGACTATGAACACTGAAGCTTTCTTT.

The chain recombines TRBV11-2 with TRBJ2-7; 7 bases are a match to TRBD2. Trimming cost V 2 bases and J 1 base; bases outside gene matches: 17. Germline V CDR1 and CDR2: SGHAT, FQNNGV. This CDR3 is 19 amino acids long. CDR3 sequence: CASSLMFGVSGPPSYEQYF. CDR3 nucleotide sequence: TGTGCCAGCAGCTTAATGTTTGGGGTTAGCGGGCCGCCTTCCTACGAGCAGTACTTC.

This clone was seen only a few times. The chain combines TRBV5-4 with TRBJ1-1; D gene ambiguous. The CDR3 is 13 amino acids. Germline V lookup: CDR1 SGHNT, CDR2 YYREEE (reference sequence). Trimming cost V 4 bases and J 0 bases, with 7 bases left between them. This CDR3 is CASSQHLNTEAFF. The DNA of the CDR3 is TGTGCCAGCAGCCAACATCTGAACACTGAAGCTTTCTTT. The whole variable domain, remainder taken from reference TRBV5-4 and TRBJ1-1, is ETGVTQSPTHLIKTRGQQVTLRCSSQSGHNTVSWYQQALGQGPQFIFQYYREEENGRGNFPPRFSGLQFPNYSSELNVNALELDDSALYLCASSQHLNTEAFFGQGTRLTVV.

V and J are TRBV5-1 and TRBJ2-3; 8 bases are a match to TRBD2. With V trimmed by 0 bases and J by 5 bases, 5 bases remained unmatched. The CDR3 runs 15 residues. Per germline, CDR1 SGHRS and CDR2 YFSETQ. CDR3 amino acids: CASSLGSGVGDTQYF. The DNA of the CDR3 is TGCGCCAGCAGCTTGGGTAGCGGGGTTGGAGATACGCAGTATTTT. Supplemented by reference TRBV5-1 and TRBJ2-3, the full variable domain reads KAGVTQTPRYLIKTRGQQVTLSCSPISGHRSVSWYQQTPGQGLQFLFEYFSETQRNKGNFPGRFSGRQFSNSRSEMNVSTLELGDSALYLCASSLGSGVGDTQYFGPGTRLTVL.

This chain links TRBV6-6 with TRBJ2-5; 12 bases agree with TRBD1. The closer fit of TRBJ2-7 to the DNA end suggests the J call may be wrong. The CDR3 consists of 15 residues. The germline V gene encodes CDR1 MNHNY and CDR2 SVGAGI (reference sequence). CDR3 nucleotides: TGTGCCAGCAGTTCGGGGGACAGGGGGCACTACGAGCAGTACTTC. Its translation is CASSSGDRGHYEQYF.

This clone was counted a single time. The V call is TRBV11-2, the J call TRBJ2-1, with D possibly matching TRBD2 (6 bases). The germline gives CDR1 SGHAT, CDR2 FQNNGV. V lost 3 bases, J lost 9 bases, and 15 bases lay in between. The CDR3 contains 14 residues. The CDR3 spells CASSFGTPRIEQFF. The CDR3 bases are TGTGCCAGCAGCTTCGGGACTCCTAGGATTGAGCAGTTCTTC.

V usage is TRBV29-1 and J usage is TRBJ1-1; D is unresolved. Germline V CDR1 and CDR2: SQVTM, ANQGSEA. The CDR3 runs to 14 residues. Between the trimmed V and J ends, which lost 3 bases and 4 bases, there was a span of 15 bases. The CDR3 loop reads CSVEGASLGTEAFF. For the CDR3, the DNA is TGCAGCGTTGAGGGAGCCTCCTTGGGCACTGAAGCTTTCTTT.

This chain links TRBV19 with TRBJ1-1; unclear D gene. Germline V gene lookup returns CDR1 LNHDA and CDR2 SQIVND (reference sequence). CDR3 length equals 14 residues. V lost 7 bases to trimming and J lost 1 base, with 13 bases between them. CDR3 sequence (DNA): TGTGCCAGTACTCCTTTGAGGGAGAACACTGAAGCTTTCTTT. Its translation: CASTPLRENTEAFF.

The chain links TRBV9 to TRBJ1-6; D call uncertain. Deletions cut 0 bases from V and 6 bases from J, with 16 bases between. The CDR3 totals 17 residues. Germline CDR1 is SGDLS and CDR2 is YYNGEE. The DNA of the CDR3 is TGTGCCAGCAGCGTAGCTCCCGCAGGTAGTACTAATTCACCCCTCCACTTT. It specifies CASSVAPAGSTNSPLHF.

The chain combines TRBV29-1 with TRBJ1-5, with TRBD1 as a possible D gene (5 bases). The CDR3 is 11 amino acids. Germline CDR1 and CDR2: SQVTM and ANQGSEA. In DNA form, the CDR3 reads TGCAGTGCAGGGTTTGATCAGCCCCAGCATTTT. Translation: CSAGFDQPQHF.

The genes are TRBV7-3 and TRBJ1-3; TRBD1 matches 10 bases. V lost 5 bases and J lost 4; bases outside the gene matches: 5. The germline V gene encodes CDR1 SGHTA and CDR2 FQGTGA. The CDR3 length is 15 residues. The CDR3 is CASSPTGGPGNTIYF. For the CDR3, the DNA is TGTGCCAGCAGCCCGACAGGGGGCCCGGGAAACACCATATATTTT.

This clone was detected a few times. The chain carries TRBV28 and TRBJ1-2; D not certain. The CDR3 runs to 12 residues. The V gene lost 3 bases and the J gene lost 9 bases, with 11 bases spanning the gap. Per germline, CDR1 MDHEN and CDR2 SYDVKM. CDR3 residues: CASSFPSERYTF. The CDR3 coding sequence is TGTGCCAGCAGTTTCCCCAGCGAGCGCTACACCTTC.

This clone was seen a few times. This sequence joins TRBV5-6 and TRBJ2-1; tentative D call: TRBD2 (5 bases). The V end lost 7 bases, the J end lost 0 bases, and 23 bases lay between the germline ends. The V gene's germline CDR1 is SGHDT and CDR2 YYEEEE. The CDR3 runs to 18 residues. CDR3 amino acids: CASHFLPFTGSSYNEQFF. CDR3 coding DNA: TGTGCCAGCCACTTCCTCCCGTTTACGGGGAGCTCCTACAATGAGCAGTTCTTC.